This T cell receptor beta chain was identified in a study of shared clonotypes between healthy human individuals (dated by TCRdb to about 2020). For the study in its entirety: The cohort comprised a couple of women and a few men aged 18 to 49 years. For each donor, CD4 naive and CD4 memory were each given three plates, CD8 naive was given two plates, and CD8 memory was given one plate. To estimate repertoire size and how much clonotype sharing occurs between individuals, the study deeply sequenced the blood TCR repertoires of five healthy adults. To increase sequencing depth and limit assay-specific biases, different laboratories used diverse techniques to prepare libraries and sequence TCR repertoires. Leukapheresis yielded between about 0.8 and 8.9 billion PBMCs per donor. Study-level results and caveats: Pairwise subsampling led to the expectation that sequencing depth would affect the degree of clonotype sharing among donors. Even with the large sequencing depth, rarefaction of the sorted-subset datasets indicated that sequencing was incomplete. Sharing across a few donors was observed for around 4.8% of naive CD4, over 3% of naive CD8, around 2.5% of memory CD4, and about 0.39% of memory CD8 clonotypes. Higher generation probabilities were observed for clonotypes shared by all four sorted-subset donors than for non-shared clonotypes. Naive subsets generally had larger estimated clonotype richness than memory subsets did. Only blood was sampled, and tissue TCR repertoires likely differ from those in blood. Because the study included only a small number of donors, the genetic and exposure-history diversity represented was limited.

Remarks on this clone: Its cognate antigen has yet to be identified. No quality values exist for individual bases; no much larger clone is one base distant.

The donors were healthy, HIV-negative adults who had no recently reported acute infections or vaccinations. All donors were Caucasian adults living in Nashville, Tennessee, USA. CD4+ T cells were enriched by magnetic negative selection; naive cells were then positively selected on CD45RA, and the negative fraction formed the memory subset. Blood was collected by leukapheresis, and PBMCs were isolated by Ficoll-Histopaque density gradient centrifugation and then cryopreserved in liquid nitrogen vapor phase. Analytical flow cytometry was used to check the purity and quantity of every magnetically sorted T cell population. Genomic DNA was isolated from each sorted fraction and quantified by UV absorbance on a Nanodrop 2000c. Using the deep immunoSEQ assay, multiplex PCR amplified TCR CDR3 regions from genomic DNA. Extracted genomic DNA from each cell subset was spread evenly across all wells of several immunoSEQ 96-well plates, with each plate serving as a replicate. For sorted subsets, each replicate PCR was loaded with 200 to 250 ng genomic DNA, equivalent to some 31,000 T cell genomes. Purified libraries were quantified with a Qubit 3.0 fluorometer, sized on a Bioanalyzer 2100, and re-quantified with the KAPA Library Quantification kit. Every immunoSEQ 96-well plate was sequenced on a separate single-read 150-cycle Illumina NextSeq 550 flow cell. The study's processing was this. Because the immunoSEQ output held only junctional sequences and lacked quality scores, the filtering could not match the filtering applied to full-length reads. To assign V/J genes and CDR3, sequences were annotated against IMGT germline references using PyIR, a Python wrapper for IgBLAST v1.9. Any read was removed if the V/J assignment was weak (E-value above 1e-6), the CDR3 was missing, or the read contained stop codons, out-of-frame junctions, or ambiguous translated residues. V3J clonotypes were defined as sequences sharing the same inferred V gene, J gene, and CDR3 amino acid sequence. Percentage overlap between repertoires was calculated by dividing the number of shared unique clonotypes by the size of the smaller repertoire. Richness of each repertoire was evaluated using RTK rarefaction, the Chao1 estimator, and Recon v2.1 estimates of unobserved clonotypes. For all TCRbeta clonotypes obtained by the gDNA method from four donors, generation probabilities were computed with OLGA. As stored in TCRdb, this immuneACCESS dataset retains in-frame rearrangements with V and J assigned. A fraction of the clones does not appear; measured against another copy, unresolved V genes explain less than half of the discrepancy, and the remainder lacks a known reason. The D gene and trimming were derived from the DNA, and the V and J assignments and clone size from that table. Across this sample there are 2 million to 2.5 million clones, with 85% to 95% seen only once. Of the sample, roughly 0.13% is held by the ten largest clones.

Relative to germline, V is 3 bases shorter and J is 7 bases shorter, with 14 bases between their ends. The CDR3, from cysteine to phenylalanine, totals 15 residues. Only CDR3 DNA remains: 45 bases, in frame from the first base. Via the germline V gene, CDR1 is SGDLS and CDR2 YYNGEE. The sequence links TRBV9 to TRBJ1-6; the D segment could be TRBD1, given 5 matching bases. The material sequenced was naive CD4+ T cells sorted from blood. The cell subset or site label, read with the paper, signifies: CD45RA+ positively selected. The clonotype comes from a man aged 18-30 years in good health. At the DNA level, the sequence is TGTGCCAGCAGCGCTGCCGGGACGGTAAATTCACCCCTCCACTTT. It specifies CASSAAGTVNSPLHF.